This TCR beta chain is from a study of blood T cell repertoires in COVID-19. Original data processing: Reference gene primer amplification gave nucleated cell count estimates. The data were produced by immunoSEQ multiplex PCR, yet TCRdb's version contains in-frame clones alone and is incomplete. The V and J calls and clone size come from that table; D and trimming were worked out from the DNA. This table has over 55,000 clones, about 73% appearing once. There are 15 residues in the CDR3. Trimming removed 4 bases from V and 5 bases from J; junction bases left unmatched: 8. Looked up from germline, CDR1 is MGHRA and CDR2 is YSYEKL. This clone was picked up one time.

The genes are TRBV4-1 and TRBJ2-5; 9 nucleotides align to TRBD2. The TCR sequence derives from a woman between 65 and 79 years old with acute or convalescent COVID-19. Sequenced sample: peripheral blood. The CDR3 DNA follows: TGCGCCAGCAGCCTCCGGACTAGCGAGGTCGAGACCCAGTACTTC. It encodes CASSLRTSEVETQYF.